A selection of T cell receptor beta chains follows, all from one sample in a study of long-term antiretroviral therapy in people with HIV. The protocol was immunoSEQ multiplex PCR, while the TCRdb copy is restricted to in-frame clones and leaves out a portion. The profile shows 26,000 or so clones, roughly 90% of them singletons. The starting material was unsorted PBMCs, obtained 0.5 years after starting antiretroviral therapy. The origin of the receptors is a young woman with HIV. Each CDR3 is given with its conserved first and last residue. A D gene is named only where the DNA matches it firmly. A clone size is listed for some rows: how often the clone was seen (once, few, many), or a class if it is expanded.

TRBV28,NA,NA,TRBJ2-1,CASTDIPTSYNEQFF,TGTGCCAGCACCGATATACCTACCTCCTACAATGAGCAGTTCTTC
TRBV20-1,NA,few,TRBJ1-1,CSAPEAFF,TGCAGTGCTCCAGAAGCTTTCTTT
TRBV27,TRBD1,NA,TRBJ1-5,CASSGQGYNQPQHF,TGTGCCAGCAGTGGACAGGGCTATAATCAGCCCCAGCATTTT
TRBV10-3,TRBD1,NA,TRBJ2-3,CAISRDGQGAHTDTQYF,TGTGCCATCAGTCGAGACGGACAGGGGGCCCACACAGATACGCAGTATTTT
TRBV11-1,TRBD1,once,TRBJ2-3,CASSHSWDRGSDTQYF,TGTGCCAGCAGCCATTCATGGGACAGGGGGTCGGATACGCAGTATTTT
TRBV7-9,NA,once,TRBJ2-1,CASSLVEQFF,TGTGCCAGCAGCTTAGTTGAGCAGTTCTTC
TRBV19,NA,NA,TRBJ2-2,CASSIKIGELFF,TGTGCCAGTAGTATTAAAATCGGGGAGCTGTTTTTT
TRBV5-4,NA,NA,TRBJ1-2,CASIGTNGYTF,TGTGCCAGCATCGGGACCAATGGCTACACCTTC
TRBV15,TRBD1,NA,TRBJ1-4,CATSARDSVSEKLFF,TGTGCCACCAGCGCCCGGGACAGCGTATCTGAAAAACTGTTTTTT
TRBV25-1,NA,NA,TRBJ2-5,CASSDPARGGETQYF,TGTGCCAGCAGTGACCCCGCCAGGGGCGGAGAGACCCAGTACTTC
TRBV27,NA,NA,TRBJ1-5,CASSQFSNQPQHF,TGTGCCAGCAGTCAGTTTAGCAATCAGCCCCAGCATTTT
TRBV10-3,TRBD2,NA,TRBJ2-7,CAISPGLRDEQYF,TGTGCCATCAGCCCGGGACTACGCGACGAGCAGTACTTC
TRBV18,NA,NA,TRBJ2-3,CASSPLGADTQYF,TGTGCCAGCTCACCCTTAGGAGCAGATACGCAGTATTTT
TRBV11-2,TRBD1,NA,TRBJ2-7,CASSQDPQGAYEQYF,TGCGCCAGCAGCCAAGATCCACAGGGGGCCTACGAGCAGTACTTC
TRBV5-4,TRBD2,NA,TRBJ2-7,CASSSGLAGDIHEQYF,TGTGCCAGCAGCAGCGGACTAGCGGGAGATATCCACGAGCAGTACTTC
TRBV2,NA,NA,TRBJ1-4,CASSDRGTNEKLFF,TGTGCCAGCAGTGACAGGGGCACTAATGAAAAACTGTTTTTT
TRBV25-1,NA,NA,TRBJ1-2,CASSDGFSGYTF,TGTGCCAGCAGTGACGGGTTCTCTGGCTACACCTTC
TRBV29-1,NA,NA,TRBJ2-5,CSVGFRETQYF,TGCAGCGTTGGATTTCGAGAGACCCAGTACTTC
TRBV7-3,NA,NA,TRBJ2-6,CASSLAGANVLTF,TGTGCCAGCAGCTTAGCTGGGGCCAACGTCCTGACTTTC
TRBV5-8,NA,NA,TRBJ1-5,CASSLKGNQPQHF,TGTGCCAGCAGCTTGAAGGGTAACCAGCCCCAGCATTTT
TRBV19,NA,NA,TRBJ2-2,CASSIDISVGELFF,TGTGCCAGTAGTATAGATATCAGCGTCGGGGAGCTGTTTTTT
TRBV27,NA,once,TRBJ2-2,CASSSRRTGELFF,TGTGCCAGCAGTTCTAGAAGAACCGGGGAGCTGTTTTTT
TRBV27,TRBD2,NA,TRBJ2-7,CASSPATSGRAYEQYF,TGTGCCAGCAGTCCTGCGACTAGCGGGAGGGCCTACGAGCAGTACTTC
TRBV7-2,NA,NA,TRBJ1-5,CASSKSPGFSNQPQHF,TGTGCCAGCAGCAAATCCCCCGGGTTTAGCAATCAGCCCCAGCATTTT
TRBV28,NA,NA,TRBJ2-3,CASSLVHGLDTQYF,TGTGCCAGCAGTTTGGTACACGGGTTGGATACGCAGTATTTT